This T cell receptor (beta chain) was retrieved from a study of T cell changes during pregnancy in multiple sclerosis (dated by TCRdb to about 2019). Background for the entire study: The study looked at changes in the T cell repertoire across pregnancy in women with multiple sclerosis.

Libraries were prepared through the immunoSEQ multiplex PCR assay. TCRdb's version of the immuneACCESS table is confined to in-frame rearrangements and falls short of the full clone set. An unresolved V gene accounts for under half of the shortfall where checked; the remainder is of unknown origin. The sample yields 35,000 to 55,000 clones; approximately 92% were counted once. Of the sample, 1% to 1.5% is held by the ten largest clones. Reading from cysteine to phenylalanine, the CDR3 counts 16 amino acids. The DNA shown is the 48-base CDR3, in frame from base 1. In the germline V gene, CDR1 corresponds to MGHRA and CDR2 to YSYEKL. Trimming takes 5 bases from V and 0 bases from J, and the germline ends sit 14 bases apart. With regard to this clone: No cognate antigen has been identified for it. Base-call qualities are not available, and no considerably larger clone is one nucleotide away.

The clonotype was recovered from a female donor with multiple sclerosis, enrolled in a pregnancy study. The sequencing sample was made of peripheral blood. The V and J genes are TRBV4-1 and TRBJ1-3; matching of 5 bases hints at TRBD1 as the D gene. The sequenced DNA is TGCGCCAGCAGCGATTCGACAGTGCTCTCTGGAAACACCATATATTTT. This encodes CASSDSTVLSGNTIYF.